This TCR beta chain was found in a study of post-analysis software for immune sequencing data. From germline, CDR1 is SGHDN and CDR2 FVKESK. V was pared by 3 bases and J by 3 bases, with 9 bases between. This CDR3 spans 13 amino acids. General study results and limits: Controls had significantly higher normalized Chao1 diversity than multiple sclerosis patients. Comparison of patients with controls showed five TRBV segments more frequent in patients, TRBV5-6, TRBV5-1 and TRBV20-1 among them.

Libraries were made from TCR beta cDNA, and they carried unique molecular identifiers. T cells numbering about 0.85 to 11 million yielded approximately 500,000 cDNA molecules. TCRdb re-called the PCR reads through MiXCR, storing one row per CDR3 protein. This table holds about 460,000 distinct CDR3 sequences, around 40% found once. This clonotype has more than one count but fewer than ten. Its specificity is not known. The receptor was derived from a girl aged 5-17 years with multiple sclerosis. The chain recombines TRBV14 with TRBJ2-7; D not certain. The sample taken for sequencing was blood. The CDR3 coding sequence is TGTGCCAGCAGCCATGATGGGGACTACGAGCAGTACTTC. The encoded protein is CASSHDGDYEQYF.